One T cell receptor (beta chain) is described in this entry. The RNA, about 0.5 to 1 ug, was put through reverse transcription using random hexamers. With immunoSEQ multiplex PCR, TCR beta CDR3 was amplified across 54 Vbeta and 13 Jbeta. MiXCR, run by TCRdb on the immunoSEQ multiplex PCR reads, gives a single entry per CDR3 protein. The table shows 65,000 to 90,000 distinct CDR3 sequences, with approximately 94% occurring only once. Peripheral blood CD8+ and CD4+ T cells were profiled by TCR beta sequencing. Each multiple sclerosis control was a treatment-naive patient with relapsing-remitting disease that was either stable or active. This CDR3 is built from 15 residues. The V gene's germline CDR1 is SGHDN and CDR2 FVKESK. Trimming removed 1 base at V and 5 bases at J, with 15 bases between. These data originate in a study of CD8 T cells in Susac syndrome.

The chain uses TRBV14 and TRBJ2-7; perhaps D is TRBD1 or TRBD2 (6 bases each). The sequenced sample consisted of CD8+ T cells from PBMCs. This clonotype was obtained from a human donor with multiple sclerosis. CDR3: CASSQGSGGEHEQYF. Written as DNA, the CDR3 is TGTGCCAGCAGCCAAGGGTCCGGGGGCGAGCACGAGCAGTACTTC.